This TCR beta chain was found in a study of T cells after posttransplantation cyclophosphamide. The protocol was immunoSEQ multiplex PCR, while the TCRdb copy is restricted to in-frame clones and leaves out a portion. The top ten hold approximately 3.1% of the sample, which has tens of thousands of clones, roughly 92% seen once. Overall study results and limits: Skin or GI-infiltrating T cells shared few TRB sequences with blood. Donor CD8+ memory clones often dominated recipient blood repertoires at later times. TRB clonality was highly associated with recipient CMV seropositivity and reactivation.

A note on this clone: Its specificity is unknown.

The related graft donor's blood sample was taken on the day of bone marrow donation. This CDR3 spans 14 amino acids. V dropped 3 bases and J dropped 1 base, with 9 bases sitting between them. Germline V lookup: CDR1 KGHSH, CDR2 LQKENI. The sample was PBMCs. V gene TRBV18 combines with J gene TRBJ1-1; D gene ambiguous. The TCR was taken from a woman aged 50 to 65 in good health and a related stem cell transplant donor. The CDR3 DNA follows: TGTGCCAGCTCACCTCGGAGGACGAACACTGAAGCTTTCTTT. This codes for CASSPRRTNTEAFF.